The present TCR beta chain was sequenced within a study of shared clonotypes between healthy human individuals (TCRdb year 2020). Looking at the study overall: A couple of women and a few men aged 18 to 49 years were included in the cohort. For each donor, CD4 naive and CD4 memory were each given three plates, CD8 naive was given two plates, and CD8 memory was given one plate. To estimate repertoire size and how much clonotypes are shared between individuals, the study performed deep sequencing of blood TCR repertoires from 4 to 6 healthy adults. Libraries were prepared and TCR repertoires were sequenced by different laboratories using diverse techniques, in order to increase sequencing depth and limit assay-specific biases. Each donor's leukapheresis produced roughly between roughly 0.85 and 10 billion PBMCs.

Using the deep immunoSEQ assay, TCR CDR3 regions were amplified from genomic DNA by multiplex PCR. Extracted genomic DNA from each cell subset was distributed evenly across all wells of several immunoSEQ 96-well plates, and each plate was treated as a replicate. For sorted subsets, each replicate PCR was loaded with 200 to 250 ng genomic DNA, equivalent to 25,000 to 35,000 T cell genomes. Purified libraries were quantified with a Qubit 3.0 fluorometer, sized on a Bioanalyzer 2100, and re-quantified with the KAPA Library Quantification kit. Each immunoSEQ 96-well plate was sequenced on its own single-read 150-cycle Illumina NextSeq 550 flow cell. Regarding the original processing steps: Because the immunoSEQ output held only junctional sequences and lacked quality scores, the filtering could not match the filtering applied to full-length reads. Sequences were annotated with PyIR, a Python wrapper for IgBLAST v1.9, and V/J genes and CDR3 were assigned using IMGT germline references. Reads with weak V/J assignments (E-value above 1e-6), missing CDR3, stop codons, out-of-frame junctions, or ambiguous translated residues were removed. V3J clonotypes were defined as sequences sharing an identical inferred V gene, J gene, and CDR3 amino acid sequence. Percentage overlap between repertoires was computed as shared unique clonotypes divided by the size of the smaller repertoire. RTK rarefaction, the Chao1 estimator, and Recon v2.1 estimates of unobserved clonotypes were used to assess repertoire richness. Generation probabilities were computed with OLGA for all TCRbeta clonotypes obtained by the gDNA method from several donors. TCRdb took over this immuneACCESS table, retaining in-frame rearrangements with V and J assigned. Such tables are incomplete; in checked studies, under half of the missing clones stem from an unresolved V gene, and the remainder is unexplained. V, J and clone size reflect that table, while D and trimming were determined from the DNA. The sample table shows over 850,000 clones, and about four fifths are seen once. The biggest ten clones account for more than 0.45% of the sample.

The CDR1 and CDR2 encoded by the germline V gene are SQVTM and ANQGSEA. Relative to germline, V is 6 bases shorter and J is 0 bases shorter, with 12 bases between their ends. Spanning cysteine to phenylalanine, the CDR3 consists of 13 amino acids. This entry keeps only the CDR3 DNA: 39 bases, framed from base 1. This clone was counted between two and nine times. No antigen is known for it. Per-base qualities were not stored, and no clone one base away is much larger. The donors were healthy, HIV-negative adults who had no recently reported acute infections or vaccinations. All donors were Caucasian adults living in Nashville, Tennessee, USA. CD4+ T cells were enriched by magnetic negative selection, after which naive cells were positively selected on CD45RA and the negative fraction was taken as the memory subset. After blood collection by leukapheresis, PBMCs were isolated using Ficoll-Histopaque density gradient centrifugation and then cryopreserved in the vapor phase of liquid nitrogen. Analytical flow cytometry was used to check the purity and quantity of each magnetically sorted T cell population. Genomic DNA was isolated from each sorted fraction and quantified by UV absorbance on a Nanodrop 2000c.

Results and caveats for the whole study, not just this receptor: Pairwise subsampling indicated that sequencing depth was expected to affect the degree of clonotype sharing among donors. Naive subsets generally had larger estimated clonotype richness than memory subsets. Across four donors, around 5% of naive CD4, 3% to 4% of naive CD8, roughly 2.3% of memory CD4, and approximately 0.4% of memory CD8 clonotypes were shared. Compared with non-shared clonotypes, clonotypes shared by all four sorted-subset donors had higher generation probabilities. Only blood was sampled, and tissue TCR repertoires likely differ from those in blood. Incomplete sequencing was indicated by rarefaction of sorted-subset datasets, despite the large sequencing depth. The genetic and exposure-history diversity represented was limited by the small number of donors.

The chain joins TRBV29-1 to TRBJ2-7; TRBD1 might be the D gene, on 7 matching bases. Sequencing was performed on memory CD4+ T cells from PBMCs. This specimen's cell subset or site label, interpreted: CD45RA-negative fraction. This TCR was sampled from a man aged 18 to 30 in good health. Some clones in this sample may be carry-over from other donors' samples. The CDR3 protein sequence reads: CSVAGQNSYEQYF. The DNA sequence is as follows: TGCAGCGTCGCGGGACAGAACTCCTACGAGCAGTACTTC.